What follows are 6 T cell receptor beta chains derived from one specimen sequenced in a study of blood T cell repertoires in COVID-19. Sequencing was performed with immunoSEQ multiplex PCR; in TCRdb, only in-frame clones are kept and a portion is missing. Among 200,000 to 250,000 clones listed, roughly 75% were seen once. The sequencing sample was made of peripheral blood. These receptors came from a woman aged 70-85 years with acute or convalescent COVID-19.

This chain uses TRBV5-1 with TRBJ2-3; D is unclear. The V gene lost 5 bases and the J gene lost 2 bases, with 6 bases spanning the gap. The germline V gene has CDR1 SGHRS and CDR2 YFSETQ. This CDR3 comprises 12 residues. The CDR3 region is CASRYNTDTQYF. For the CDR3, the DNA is TGCGCCAGCAGGTATAACACAGATACGCAGTATTTT. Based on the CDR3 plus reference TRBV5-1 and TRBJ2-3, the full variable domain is KAGVTQTPRYLIKTRGQQVTLSCSPISGHRSVSWYQQTPGQGLQFLFEYFSETQRNKGNFPGRFSGRQFSNSRSEMNVSTLELGDSALYLCASRYNTDTQYFGPGTRLTVL.

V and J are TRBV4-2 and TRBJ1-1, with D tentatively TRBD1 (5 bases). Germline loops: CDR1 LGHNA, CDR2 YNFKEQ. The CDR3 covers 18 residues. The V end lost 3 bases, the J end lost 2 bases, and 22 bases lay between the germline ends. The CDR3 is CASSQDKGGGSTNTEAFF. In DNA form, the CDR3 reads TGTGCCAGCAGCCAGGACAAGGGAGGAGGCTCTACTAACACTGAAGCTTTCTTT.

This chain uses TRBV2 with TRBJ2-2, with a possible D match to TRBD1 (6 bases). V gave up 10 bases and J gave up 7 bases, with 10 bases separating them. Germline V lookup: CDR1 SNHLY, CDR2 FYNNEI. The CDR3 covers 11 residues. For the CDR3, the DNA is TGTGCCACACAGGGTCTCGGGGAGCTGTTTTTT. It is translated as CATQGLGELFF.

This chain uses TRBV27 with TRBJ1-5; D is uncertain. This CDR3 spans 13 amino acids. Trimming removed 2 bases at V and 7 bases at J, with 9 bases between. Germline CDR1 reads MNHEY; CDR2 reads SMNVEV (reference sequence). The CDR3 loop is CASSLHQSQPQHF. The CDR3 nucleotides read TGTGCCAGCAGTTTACATCAGTCCCAGCCCCAGCATTTT.

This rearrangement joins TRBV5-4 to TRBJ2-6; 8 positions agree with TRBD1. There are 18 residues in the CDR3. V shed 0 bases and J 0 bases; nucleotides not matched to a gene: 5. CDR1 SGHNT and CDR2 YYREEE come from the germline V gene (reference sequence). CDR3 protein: CASSLGGGQASGANVLTF. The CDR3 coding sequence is TGTGCCAGCAGCTTGGGTGGGGGACAGGCCTCTGGGGCCAACGTCCTGACTTTC.

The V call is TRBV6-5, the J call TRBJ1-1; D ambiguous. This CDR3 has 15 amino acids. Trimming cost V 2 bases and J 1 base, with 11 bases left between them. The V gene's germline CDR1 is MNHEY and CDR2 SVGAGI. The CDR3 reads CASSYETNKNTEAFF. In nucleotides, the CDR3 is TGTGCCAGCAGTTACGAGACAAATAAGAACACTGAAGCTTTCTTT.